Listed here are 18 T cell receptor beta chains from one sample, sequenced in a study of monozygotic twins with inflammatory bowel disease. TCRdb reprocessed the 5' RACE reads and reports one entry per CDR3 protein, with no DNA. The sample table sets out a few hundred thousand distinct CDR3 sequences. The material sequenced was blood. These receptors were taken from a human donor with ulcerative colitis or Crohn's disease, or a healthy co-twin of an affected twin (not recorded which).

The V gene is TRBV5-1, the J gene TRBJ2-5; TCRdb's D call, TRBD2, is unchecked because there is no DNA. The CDR3 extends over 16 amino acids. The germline gives CDR1 SGHRS, CDR2 YFSETQ. This CDR3 is CASSLWTSGAQETQYF.

The chain employs TRBV7-4 and TRBJ2-1; TCRdb's D gene call, TRBD1, goes unchecked for lack of DNA. Germline V gives CDR1 SGHVT, CDR2 SQSDAQ. The CDR3 loop spans 16 amino acids. CDR3 in amino acids: CASSLASGPPRNEQFF. The whole variable domain, remainder taken from reference TRBV7-4 and TRBJ2-1, is GAGVSQSPRYKVAKRGRDVALRCDSISGHVTLYWYRQTLGQGSEVLTYSQSDAQRDKSGRPSGRFSAERPERSVSTLKIQRTEQGDSAVYLCASSLASGPPRNEQFFGPGTRLTVL.

This chain links TRBV9 with TRBJ2-7. Germline V gene data show CDR1 as SGDLS and CDR2 as YYNGEE. The CDR3 loop spans 14 amino acids. The CDR3 region is CASSVVGGSYEQYF.

The chain is built from TRBV12-3 or TRBV12-4 and TRBJ2-5. The CDR3 is made up of 13 amino acids. The CDR3 loop reads CASSDNLQETQYF.

The gene calls are TRBV29-1 and TRBJ1-4. CDR1 and CDR2 from the germline V gene are SQVTM and ANQGSEA. The CDR3 spans 12 residues. The CDR3 is CSVLATNEKLFF. The entire variable domain, with the rest obtained from reference TRBV29-1 and TRBJ1-4, is as follows: SAVISQKPSRDICQRGTSLTIQCQVDSQVTMMFWYRQQPGQSLTLIATANQGSEATYESGFVIDKFPISRPNLTFSTLTVSNMSPEDSSIYLCSVLATNEKLFFGSGTQLSVL.

The gene calls are TRBV12-3 or TRBV12-4 and TRBJ2-7; TCRdb gives TRBD1 as the D gene, but with no DNA this cannot be confirmed. This CDR3 has 12 residues. CDR3 sequence reads: CASSRKPGHGNF.

The chain is built from TRBV5-4 and TRBJ2-1; with no DNA, the TCRdb D assignment of TRBD2 cannot be verified. The germline gives CDR1 SGHNT, CDR2 YYREEE (reference sequence). CDR3 size: 15 residues. CDR3 in amino acids: CASSLRGGIYNEQFF.

The genes are TRBV7-2 and TRBJ2-5; TCRdb reports TRBD1, a call that lacks DNA to check it against. The CDR3 covers 13 residues. Germline CDR1 reads SGHTA; CDR2 reads FQGNSA. CDR3 sequence: CASRNRGEETQYF.

The rearrangement uses TRBV12-3 or TRBV12-4 and TRBJ2-7; the D call of TRBD2 rests on TCRdb alone, since no DNA is present to check it. The CDR3 spans 14 residues. The CDR3 reads CASSLGTFSYEQYF.

The gene calls are TRBV4-2 and TRBJ2-1; no DNA is available, so the TRBD1 call from TCRdb remains unchecked. The CDR3 covers 14 residues. In germline, CDR1 is LGHNA, CDR2 YNFKEQ. The CDR3 is CASSQDPGGHEQFF.

This sequence joins TRBV9 and TRBJ2-1; no DNA is available, so the TRBD2 call from TCRdb remains unchecked. The CDR3 is 16 amino acids. CDR1 SGDLS and CDR2 YYNGEE come from the germline V gene. The chain's CDR3 is CASSFWSSGGAREQFF. The whole variable domain, remainder taken from reference TRBV9 and TRBJ2-1, is DSGVTQTPKHLITATGQRVTLRCSPRSGDLSVYWYQQSLDQGLQFLIQYYNGEERAKGNILERFSAQQFPDLHSELNLSSLELGDSALYFCASSFWSSGGAREQFFGPGTRLTVL.

The chain couples TRBV24-1 to TRBJ1-5; TCRdb lists TRBD1, though no DNA is available to test this call. From germline, CDR1 is KGHDR and CDR2 SFDVKD. This CDR3 is 15 amino acids long. The CDR3 is CAIIPPGQIRQPQHF.

The rearrangement links TRBV7-3 to TRBJ2-2. The germline CDR1 and CDR2 sequences are SGHTA and FQGTGA. This CDR3 is built from 17 residues. The CDR3 protein is CASSISGGFVNTGELFF.

The chain links TRBV7-7 to TRBJ2-5; the D call from TCRdb, TRBD1, cannot be confirmed without DNA. The CDR3 covers 14 residues. Looked up from germline, CDR1 is SSHAT and CDR2 is FNYEAQ (reference sequence). The CDR3 reads CASSLAGQSETQYF.

V usage is TRBV7-3 and J usage is TRBJ1-2. From germline, CDR1 is SGHTA and CDR2 FQGTGA. There are 14 residues in the CDR3. The CDR3 protein is CASSPSRDTSGYTF.

The CDR3 sequence is CASSLVGTGGSEQYF. This chain joins TRBV5-6 and TRBJ2-7; TCRdb reports TRBD1, a call that lacks DNA to check it against. In germline, CDR1 is SGHDT, CDR2 YYEEEE. The CDR3 length is 15 residues.

The V and J genes are TRBV6-2 or TRBV6-3 and TRBJ2-5. Germline loops: CDR1 MNHEY, CDR2 SVGEGT. This CDR3 contains 11 residues. The CDR3 sequence: CASGYKETQYF.

The chain uses TRBV7-2 and TRBJ1-2. CDR1 SGHTA and CDR2 FQGNSA come from the germline V gene. This CDR3 comprises 16 residues. The CDR3 sequence is CASSLGTGNSNYGYTF.